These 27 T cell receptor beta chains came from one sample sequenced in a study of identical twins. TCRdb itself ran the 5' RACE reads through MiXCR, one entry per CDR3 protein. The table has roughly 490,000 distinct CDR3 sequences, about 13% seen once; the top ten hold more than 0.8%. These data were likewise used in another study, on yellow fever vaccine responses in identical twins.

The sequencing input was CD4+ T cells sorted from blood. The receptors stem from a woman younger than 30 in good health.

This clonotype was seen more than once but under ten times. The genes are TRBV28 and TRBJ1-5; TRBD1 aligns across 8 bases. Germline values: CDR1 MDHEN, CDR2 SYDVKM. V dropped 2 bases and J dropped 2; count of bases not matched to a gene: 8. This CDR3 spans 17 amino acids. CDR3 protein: CASSLRTLTGGNQPQHF. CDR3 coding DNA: TGTGCCAGCAGTTTACGAACCTTGACAGGGGGCAATCAGCCCCAGCATTTT.

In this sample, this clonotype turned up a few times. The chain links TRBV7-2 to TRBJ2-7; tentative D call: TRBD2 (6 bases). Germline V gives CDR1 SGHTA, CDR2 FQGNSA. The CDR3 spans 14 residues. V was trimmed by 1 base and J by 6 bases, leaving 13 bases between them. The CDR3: CASSLDGRSVEQYF. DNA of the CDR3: TGTGCCAGCAGCTTAGACGGGAGAAGTGTCGAGCAGTACTTC.

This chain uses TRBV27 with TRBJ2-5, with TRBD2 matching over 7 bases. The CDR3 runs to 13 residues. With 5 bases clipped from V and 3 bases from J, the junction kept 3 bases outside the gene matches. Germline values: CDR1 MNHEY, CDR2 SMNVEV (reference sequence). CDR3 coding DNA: TGTGCCAGCAGTATCCTAGCGGAAGAGACCCAGTACTTC. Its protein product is CASSILAEETQYF.

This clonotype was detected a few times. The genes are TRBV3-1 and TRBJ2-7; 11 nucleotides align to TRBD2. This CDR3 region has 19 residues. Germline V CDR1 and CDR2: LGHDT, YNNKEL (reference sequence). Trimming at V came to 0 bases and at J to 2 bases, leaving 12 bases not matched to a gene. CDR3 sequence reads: CASSQDWNSGRVEPYEQYF. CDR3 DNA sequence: TGTGCCAGCAGCCAAGATTGGAATAGCGGGAGGGTTGAACCCTACGAGCAGTACTTC.

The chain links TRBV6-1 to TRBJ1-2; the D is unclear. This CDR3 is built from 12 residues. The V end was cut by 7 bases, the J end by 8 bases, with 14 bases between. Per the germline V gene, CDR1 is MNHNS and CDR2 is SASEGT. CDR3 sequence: CASKGRLVGYTF. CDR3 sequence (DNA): TGTGCCAGCAAGGGCAGGCTCGTCGGCTACACCTTC.

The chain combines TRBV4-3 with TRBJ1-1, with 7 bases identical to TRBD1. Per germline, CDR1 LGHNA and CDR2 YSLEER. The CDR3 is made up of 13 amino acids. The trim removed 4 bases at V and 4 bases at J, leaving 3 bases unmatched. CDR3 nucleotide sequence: TGCGCCAGCAGCCTTGACAGGGCCACTGAAGCTTTCTTT. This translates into CASSLDRATEAFF.

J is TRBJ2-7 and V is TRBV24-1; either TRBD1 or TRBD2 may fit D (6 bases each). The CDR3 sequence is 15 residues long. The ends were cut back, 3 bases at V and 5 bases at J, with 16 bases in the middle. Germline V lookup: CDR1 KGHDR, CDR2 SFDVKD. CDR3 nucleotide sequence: TGTGCCACCAGTGATCCTGGAACAGGGAGGCACGAGCAGTACTTC. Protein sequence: CATSDPGTGRHEQYF.

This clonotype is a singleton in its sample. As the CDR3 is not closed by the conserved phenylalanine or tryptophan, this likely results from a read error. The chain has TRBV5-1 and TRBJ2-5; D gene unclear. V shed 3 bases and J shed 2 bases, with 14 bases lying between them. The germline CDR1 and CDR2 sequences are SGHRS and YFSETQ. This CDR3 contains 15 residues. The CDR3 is CASSYSVRRQETQYI. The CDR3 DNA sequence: TGCGCCAGCAGCTACTCAGTCAGGAGACAAGAGACCCAGTACATC.

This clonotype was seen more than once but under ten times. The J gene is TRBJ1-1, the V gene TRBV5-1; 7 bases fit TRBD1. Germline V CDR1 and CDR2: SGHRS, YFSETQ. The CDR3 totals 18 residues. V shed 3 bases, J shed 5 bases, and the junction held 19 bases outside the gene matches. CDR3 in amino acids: CASSYAPGQGGPRTEAFF. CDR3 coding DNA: TGCGCCAGCAGCTACGCACCGGGACAAGGGGGCCCCCGGACTGAAGCTTTCTTT.

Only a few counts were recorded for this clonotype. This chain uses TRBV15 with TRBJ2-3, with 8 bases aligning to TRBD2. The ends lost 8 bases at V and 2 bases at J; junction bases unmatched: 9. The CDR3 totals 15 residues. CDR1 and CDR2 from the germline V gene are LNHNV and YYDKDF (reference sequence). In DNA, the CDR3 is TGTGCCACCGAAGCGGGAGTTAAAAACACAGATACGCAGTATTTT. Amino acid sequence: CATEAGVKNTDTQYF.

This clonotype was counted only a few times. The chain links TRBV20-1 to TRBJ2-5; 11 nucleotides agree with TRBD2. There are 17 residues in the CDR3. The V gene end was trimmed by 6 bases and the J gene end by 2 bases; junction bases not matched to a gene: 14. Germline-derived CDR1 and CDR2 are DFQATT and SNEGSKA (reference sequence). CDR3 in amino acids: CSAQRGLLAGAQETQYF. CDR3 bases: TGCAGTGCCCAAAGGGGCTTACTAGCGGGAGCACAAGAGACCCAGTACTTC.

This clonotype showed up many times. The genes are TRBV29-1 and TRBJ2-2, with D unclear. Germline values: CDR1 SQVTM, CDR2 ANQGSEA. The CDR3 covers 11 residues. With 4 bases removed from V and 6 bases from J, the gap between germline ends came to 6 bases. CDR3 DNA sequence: TGCAGCGTTGCGGGTGCCGGGGAGCTGTTTTTT. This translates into CSVAGAGELFF.

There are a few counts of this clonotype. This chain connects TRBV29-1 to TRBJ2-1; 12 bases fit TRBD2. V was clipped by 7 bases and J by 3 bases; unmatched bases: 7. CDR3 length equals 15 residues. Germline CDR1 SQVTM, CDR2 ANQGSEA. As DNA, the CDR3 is TGCAGCGCCACACTGACTAGCGGGGGCTACAATGAGCAGTTCTTC. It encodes CSATLTSGGYNEQFF.

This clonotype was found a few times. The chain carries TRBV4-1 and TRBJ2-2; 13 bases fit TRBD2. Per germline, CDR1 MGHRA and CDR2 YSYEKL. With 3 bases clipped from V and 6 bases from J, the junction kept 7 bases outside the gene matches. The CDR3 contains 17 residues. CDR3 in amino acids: CASSHPGTSGDAGELFF. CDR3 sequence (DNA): TGCGCCAGCAGCCATCCCGGGACTAGCGGGGATGCCGGGGAGCTGTTTTTT.

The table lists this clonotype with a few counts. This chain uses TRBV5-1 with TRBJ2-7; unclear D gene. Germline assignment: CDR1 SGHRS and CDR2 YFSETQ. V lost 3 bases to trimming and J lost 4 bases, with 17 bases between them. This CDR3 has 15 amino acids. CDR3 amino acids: CASSSLRQDPYEQYF. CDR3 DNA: TGCGCCAGCAGCTCCCTTCGCCAGGACCCTTACGAGCAGTACTTC.

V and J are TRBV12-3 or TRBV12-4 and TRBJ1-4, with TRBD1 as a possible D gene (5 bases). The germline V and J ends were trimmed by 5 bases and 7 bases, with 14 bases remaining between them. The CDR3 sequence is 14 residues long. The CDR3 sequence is CASSPTGTSEKLFF. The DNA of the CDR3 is TGTGCCAGCAGTCCAACCGGGACTTCTGAAAAACTGTTTTTT.

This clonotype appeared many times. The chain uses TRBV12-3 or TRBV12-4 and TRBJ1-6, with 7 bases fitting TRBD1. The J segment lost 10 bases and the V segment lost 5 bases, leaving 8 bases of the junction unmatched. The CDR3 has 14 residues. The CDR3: CASSTRQGGSPLHF. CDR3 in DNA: TGTGCCAGCAGTACGCGACAGGGAGGATCACCCCTCCACTTT.

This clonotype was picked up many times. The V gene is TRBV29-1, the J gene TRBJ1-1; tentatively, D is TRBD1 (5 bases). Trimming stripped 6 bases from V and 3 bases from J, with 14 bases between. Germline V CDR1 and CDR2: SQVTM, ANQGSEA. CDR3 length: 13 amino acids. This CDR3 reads CSVAGIFDTEAFF. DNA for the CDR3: TGCAGCGTGGCAGGGATTTTTGACACTGAAGCTTTCTTT. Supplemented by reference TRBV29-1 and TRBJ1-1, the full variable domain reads SAVISQKPSRDICQRGTSLTIQCQVDSQVTMMFWYRQQPGQSLTLIATANQGSEATYESGFVIDKFPISRPNLTFSTLTVSNMSPEDSSIYLCSVAGIFDTEAFFGQGTRLTVV.

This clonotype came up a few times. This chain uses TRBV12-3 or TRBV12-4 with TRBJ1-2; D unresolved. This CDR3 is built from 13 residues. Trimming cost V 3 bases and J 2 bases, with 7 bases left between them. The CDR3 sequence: CASSLQRNYGYTF. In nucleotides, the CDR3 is TGTGCCAGCAGTTTGCAGAGAAACTATGGCTACACCTTC.

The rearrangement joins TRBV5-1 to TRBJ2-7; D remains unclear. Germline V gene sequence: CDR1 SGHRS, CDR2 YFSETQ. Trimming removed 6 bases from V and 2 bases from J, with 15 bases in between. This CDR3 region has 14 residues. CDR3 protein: CASTSLEGPYEQYF. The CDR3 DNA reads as TGCGCCAGCACCTCTTTAGAAGGCCCCTACGAGCAGTACTTC.

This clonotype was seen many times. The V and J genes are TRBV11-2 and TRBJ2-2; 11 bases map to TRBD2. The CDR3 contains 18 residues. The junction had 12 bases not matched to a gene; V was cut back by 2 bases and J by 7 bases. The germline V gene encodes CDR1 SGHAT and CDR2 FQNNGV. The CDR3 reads CASSLHLAGGARNGELFF. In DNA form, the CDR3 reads TGTGCCAGCAGCTTACACCTAGCGGGGGGTGCGCGTAACGGGGAGCTGTTTTTT.

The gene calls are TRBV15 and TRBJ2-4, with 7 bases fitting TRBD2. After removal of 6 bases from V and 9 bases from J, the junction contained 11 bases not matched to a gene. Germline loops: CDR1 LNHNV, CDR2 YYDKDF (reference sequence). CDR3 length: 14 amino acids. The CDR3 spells CATRREGTSAIQYF. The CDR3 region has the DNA TGTGCCACCAGGAGGGAGGGCACCTCAGCCATTCAGTACTTC.

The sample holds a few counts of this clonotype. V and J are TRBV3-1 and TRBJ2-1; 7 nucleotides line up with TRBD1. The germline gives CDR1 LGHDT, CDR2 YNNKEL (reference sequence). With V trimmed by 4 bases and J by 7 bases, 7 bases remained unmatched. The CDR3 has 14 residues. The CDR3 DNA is TGTGCCAGCAGCCGTGCGACAGGGATAAATGAGCAGTTCTTC. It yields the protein CASSRATGINEQFF.

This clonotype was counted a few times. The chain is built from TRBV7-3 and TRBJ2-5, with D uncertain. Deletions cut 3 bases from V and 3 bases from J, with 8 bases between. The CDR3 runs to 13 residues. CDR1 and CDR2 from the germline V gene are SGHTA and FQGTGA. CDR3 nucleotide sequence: TGTGCCAGCAGCTTGGTGGTGGAAGAGACCCAGTACTTC. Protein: CASSLVVEETQYF.

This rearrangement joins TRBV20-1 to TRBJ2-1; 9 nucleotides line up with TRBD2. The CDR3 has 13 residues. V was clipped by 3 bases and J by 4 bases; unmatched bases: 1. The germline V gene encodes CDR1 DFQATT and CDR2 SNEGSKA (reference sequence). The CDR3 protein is CSARTSGYNEQFF. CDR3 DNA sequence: TGCAGTGCTAGGACTAGCGGATACAATGAGCAGTTCTTC.

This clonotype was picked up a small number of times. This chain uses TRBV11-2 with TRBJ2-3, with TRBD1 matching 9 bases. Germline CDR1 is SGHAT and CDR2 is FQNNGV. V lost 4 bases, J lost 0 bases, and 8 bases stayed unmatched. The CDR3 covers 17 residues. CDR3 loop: CASSSYRGQGSTDTQYF. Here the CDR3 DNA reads TGTGCCAGCAGCTCCTACAGGGGGCAAGGTAGCACAGATACGCAGTATTTT.

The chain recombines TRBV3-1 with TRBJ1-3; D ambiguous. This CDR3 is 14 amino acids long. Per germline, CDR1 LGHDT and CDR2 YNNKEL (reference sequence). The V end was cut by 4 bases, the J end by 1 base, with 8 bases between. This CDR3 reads CASSLAKSGNTIYF. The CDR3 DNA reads TGTGCCAGCAGCCTGGCGAAATCTGGAAACACCATATATTTT.